A single count supports the clone carrying this T cell receptor (beta chain). The antigen is not known. Treatment here: treatment-naive control, cytoreductive nephrectomy. These data originate in a study of radiation and T cells in renal cell carcinoma. Study observations and caveats: Irradiated tumors held more dominant CDR3 motifs than control tumors. Irradiated tumors had higher TCR clonality than control tumors.

The length of the CDR3 is 12 residues. Germline V gives CDR1 SGHDN, CDR2 FVKESK. V was shortened by 1 base and J by 7 bases, with 8 bases between the two germline ends. Libraries were prepared by immunoSEQ multiplex PCR; TCRdb keeps only in-frame clonotypes and omits some of them. Altogether approximately 16,000 clones are present, 58% being singletons, with the ten largest covering 9.5% to 10%. This rearrangement joins TRBV14 to TRBJ2-7, with D unresolved. This receptor was taken from a man aged 35-49 years with renal cell carcinoma. This sample comprised tumor tissue, obtained from a patient whose treatment was nephrectomy without radiotherapy. The CDR3 loop reads CASSQVSQEQYF. The DNA for the CDR3 is TGTGCCAGCAGCCAAGTCTCACAGGAGCAGTACTTC.